A selection of T cell receptor beta chains follows, all from one sample in a study of blood T cell repertoires in COVID-19. The method was immunoSEQ multiplex PCR; TCRdb's version includes in-frame clones alone and lacks a portion of them. The sample consists of 45,000 to 55,000 clones, about 85% of them appearing once. The material sequenced was peripheral blood. These receptors all come from a man between 45 and 60 years old with acute or convalescent COVID-19. Each CDR3 is given with its conserved first and last residue. The D gene is left open where the match is weak. Rows may omit the clone size; those that give it use once, few, many or a size class.

cdr3_aa cdr3_nt d_call j_call clone_size v_call
CATSRDFGGGAGNEQFF TGTGCCACCAGCAGAGATTTTGGCGGGGGGGCAGGCAATGAGCAGTTCTTC TRBD2 TRBJ2-1 . TRBV15
CASGSGTAYGYTF TGTGCCAGCGGATCCGGGACTGCTTATGGCTACACCTTC . TRBJ1-2 . TRBV2
CASSEGSGTGGLTTNEKLFF TGTGCCAGCAGTGAAGGATCCGGGACAGGGGGCTTGACAACTAATGAAAAACTGTTTTTT TRBD1 TRBJ1-4 . TRBV2
CASVTGDNSPLHF TGTGCCAGCGTAACAGGGGATAATTCACCCCTCCACTTT TRBD1 TRBJ1-6 . TRBV2
CASSYRGAVNSPLHF TGTGCCAGCAGCTACAGGGGTGCGGTTAATTCACCCCTCCACTTT TRBD1 TRBJ1-6 . TRBV7-6
CASSPWAQETQYF TGTGCCAGCAGCCCTTGGGCCCAAGAGACCCAGTACTTC . TRBJ2-5 . TRBV7-9
CASSERTKETQYF TGTGCCAGCAGTGAAAGGACAAAAGAGACCCAGTACTTC . TRBJ2-5 . TRBV25-1
CASRSGSIRGYTF TGTGCCAGTAGGTCCGGTTCGATTCGTGGCTACACCTTC . TRBJ1-2 . TRBV19
CASSFDRAAIQYF TGTGCCAGCAGCTTCGACAGGGCCGCCATTCAGTACTTC TRBD1 TRBJ2-4 once TRBV7-9
CASSPLGGRAYEQYF TGTGCCAGCAGCCCCTTAGGCGGGAGGGCCTACGAGCAGTACTTC TRBD2 TRBJ2-7 . TRBV7-6
CASSESVGGTEAFF TGCGCCAGCAGTGAGTCGGTCGGGGGGACTGAAGCTTTCTTT . TRBJ1-1 . TRBV10-1
CASSTGDNYGYTF TGTGCCAGCAGTACAGGGGATAACTATGGCTACACCTTC TRBD1 TRBJ1-2 . TRBV6-6
CASSDSVSYEQYF TGTGCCAGCAGTGATTCTGTTTCCTACGAGCAGTACTTC . TRBJ2-7 . TRBV2
CASSHPNTGELFF TGCGCCAGCAGCCACCCTAATACCGGGGAGCTGTTTTTT . TRBJ2-2 . TRBV4-1
CASSYARGKLFF TGTGCCAGCAGTTACGCCCGGGGTAAACTGTTTTTT . TRBJ1-4 . TRBV6-5
CASSLTWGVYQETQYF TGTGCCAGCAGTCTCACATGGGGGGTGTACCAAGAGACCCAGTACTTC . TRBJ2-5 . TRBV14
CASSSLNAGENEQFF TGTGCCAGCAGCTCTCTTAATGCGGGGGAAAATGAGCAGTTCTTC TRBD2 TRBJ2-1 . TRBV28
CASSGANRGAQPQHF TGTGCCAGCAGTGGAGCCAACAGGGGTGCTCAGCCCCAGCATTTT TRBD1 TRBJ1-5 . TRBV6-1
CASRRGLAAQETQYF TGTGCCAGCCGCCGAGGGCTAGCCGCACAAGAGACCCAGTACTTC . TRBJ2-5 . TRBV5-6
CASSATVYTDTQYF TGCGCCAGCAGTGCAACGGTGTACACAGATACGCAGTATTTT . TRBJ2-3 . TRBV10-1
CASSAPGGHEQYF TGTGCCAGCAGTGCCCCGGGGGGTCACGAGCAGTACTTC TRBD2 TRBJ2-7 . TRBV28
CASTPDRVEAFF TGTGCCAGCACCCCCGACAGGGTAGAAGCTTTCTTT TRBD1 TRBJ1-1 . TRBV12-3/TRBV12-4
CYGARALSSYEQYF TGTTATGGGGCCAGAGCCCTGAGCTCCTACGAGCAGTACTTC . TRBJ2-7 . TRBV21-1
CASSLSVHDQPQHF TGTGCCAGCAGTTTATCAGTACACGATCAGCCCCAGCATTTT . TRBJ1-5 . TRBV28
CASSVGGWETQYF TGTGCCAGCAGCGTAGGCGGGTGGGAGACCCAGTACTTC . TRBJ2-5 . TRBV9
CASSQDRGQETQYF TGTGCCAGCAGCCAAGATAGGGGCCAAGAGACCCAGTACTTC . TRBJ2-5 . TRBV3-1/TRBV3-2
CASSPLQGSGNTIYF TGTGCCAGCTCACCTCTGCAGGGCTCTGGAAACACCATATATTTT . TRBJ1-3 . TRBV18
CASSGGGASIGELFF TGTGCCAGTAGTGGCGGGGGGGCCTCTATCGGGGAGCTGTTTTTT TRBD2 TRBJ2-2 . TRBV19